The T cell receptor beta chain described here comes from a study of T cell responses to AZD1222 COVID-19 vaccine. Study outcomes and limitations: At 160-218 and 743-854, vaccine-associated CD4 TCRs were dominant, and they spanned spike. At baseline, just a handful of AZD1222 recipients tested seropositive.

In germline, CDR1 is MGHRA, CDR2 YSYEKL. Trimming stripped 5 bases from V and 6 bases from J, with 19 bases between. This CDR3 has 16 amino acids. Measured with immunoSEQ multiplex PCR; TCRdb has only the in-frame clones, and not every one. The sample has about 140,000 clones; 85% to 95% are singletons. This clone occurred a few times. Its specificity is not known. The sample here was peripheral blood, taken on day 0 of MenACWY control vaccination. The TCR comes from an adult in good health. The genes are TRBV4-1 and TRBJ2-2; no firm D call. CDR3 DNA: TGCGCCAGCAGCACCGGACCGAGCGTGGCATCCGGGGAGCTGTTTTTT. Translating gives CASSTGPSVASGELFF.